This paragraph reports one TCR beta chain. Thyroid ultrasound, orbital computed tomography, TRAb, serum thyroxine and clinical symptoms formed the basis of diagnosis. Beta-chain TCR CDR3 regions were amplified from RNA transcripts. A first-round RT-PCR used HTBI primers, followed by a second-round multiplex PCR. TCRdb independently ran MiXCR on the multiplex PCR reads; one entry per CDR3 protein. This table has a few hundred thousand distinct CDR3 sequences, about 18% appearing once. The sample is drawn from a study of Graves' ophthalmopathy and Graves' hyperthyroidism. The CDR3 consists of 19 residues. Germline CDR1 and CDR2: LGHNA and YNFKEQ. J was trimmed by 4 bases and V by 5 bases; bases with no gene match: 14.

The TCR comes from an adult woman with stable Graves' hyperthyroidism. This chain connects TRBV4-2 to TRBJ2-7; 16 bases line up with TRBD2. Sequenced: peripheral blood. The CDR3 region has the DNA TGTGCCAGCAGCACTTGGTCCGGGACTAGCGGGAGGGCCGGTTACGAGCAGTACTTC. It translates to CASSTWSGTSGRAGYEQYF.